This paragraph reports one T cell receptor beta chain. No antigen is known for it. No qualities accompany the bases; no much larger clone lies one base away. Library creation used the immunoSEQ multiplex PCR assay. For the multiplex PCR, a mixture combining 60 forward primers for TCR Vbeta segments and 13 reverse primers for TCR Jbeta segments was used. The CDR3 region of rearranged TCR beta genes was amplified from genomic DNA with a multiplex PCR assay. Amplified TCR beta libraries were sequenced as 87-base-pair reads on the Illumina HiSeq System. In the source study's methods: Across the 666 repertoires, a later analysis counted 78 million or so unique TCR beta chains, around 11 million of which were shared by at least two donors. A nearest-neighbor algorithm error-corrected the raw reads and collapsed the reads into unique sequences, merging closely related sequences to remove PCR and sequencing errors. To assign V, D and J gene segments, CDR3 sequences were aligned to IMGT reference sequences. For a sequence to be retained, a match of at least six nucleotides to both a V gene segment and a J gene segment was required. A rearrangement was called productive if the CDR3 had no stop codons and remained in frame with V and J, and every other rearrangement was called non-productive. CDR3 was defined according to IMGT convention as the region running from the second conserved V-encoded cysteine to the conserved J-encoded phenylalanine. The earlier analysis of 500 to 650 of the donors excluded any sequence lacking an unambiguous match to a single V gene segment. An earlier analysis of roughly 590 of the donors called V segments functional above 56.7% productive rearrangements and segregating when the between-donor standard deviation exceeded 5%. To diagnose cytomegalovirus status from the catalog of TCR beta chain sequences, a statistical classification framework was built. In a later analysis, TCR nucleotide sequences were compared against IMGT/GENE-DB human TR gene sequences so that V and J genes could be assigned. A later analysis assigned CDR3 sequences and most-parsimonious VDJ recombination scenarios with the TCRdist pipeline. In a later analysis, every TCR beta chain was defined by the combination of its CDR3 amino acid sequence and its V-gene family, and reads without a unique V-gene family were dropped. In a later analysis, 450 to 600 highly shared, low-generation-probability nucleotide sequences were removed to address suspected cross-contamination and a sequencing artifact. A later analysis calculated a clonal expansion index for each public chain from normalized within-repertoire ranks of inferred template counts. In a later analysis, generation probabilities were computed with a VDJ recombination model fitted to out-of-frame rearrangements, and the resulting probabilities were checked against IGoR. A later analysis scored TCR-TCR, TCR-HLA and TCR-CMV co-occurrence with hypergeometric tests, applying a repertoire-size bias correction to TCR pairs. In a later analysis, false discovery rates were estimated by permuting HLA or CMV assignments 20 times. In a later analysis, co-occurring TCRs were grouped with DBSCAN, and TCRdist sequence similarity was added when clustering was performed within HLA-allele-positive subsets. For co-occurrence clustering, repertoires with fewer than 30,000 or more than 120,000 public chains were excluded, along with several repertoires with anomalous nucleotide sharing. The immuneACCESS repertoire file appears here via TCRdb, limited to in-frame rearrangements. These files lack a portion of the clones; in checked studies, under half of the deficit traces to unresolved V genes, and the cause of the others is not known. That table supplies the V and J calls and clone size; D and trimming were determined from the DNA. Within this sample are under 200,000 clones, with about 76% of them counted one time only. The ten most abundant clones make up roughly 7.3% of the sample.

This specimen belongs to a study of cytomegalovirus exposure and HLA in healthy donors (dated by TCRdb to about 2017). The study in broad terms: An earlier analysis of more than 550 of the donors reported roughly 300 Gb of sequence data and 117 million unique TCR beta sequences obtained from 150 million to 200 million T cells. An early release covering roughly 600 HLA-typed donors comprised about 300 gigabases of sequencing data and tens of millions of unique TCR sequences. The genetic ancestry cluster associated with self-reported Caucasian donors included 81% of the approximately 410 genotyped donors. The study aimed to test whether cataloging public T cell receptors could reveal signatures of past pathogen exposure. The study used immunosequencing to profile the T cell repertoires of 670 or so subjects and linked those repertoires to cytomegalovirus serostatus. Along with the approximately 700-subject first cohort, a separate validation cohort of about 110 different subjects was used. To predict cytomegalovirus infection status, the study combined high-throughput TCR immunosequencing, statistical association of individual TCRs with disease status, and machine learning. A later analysis re-analyzed previously published TCR beta repertoires from roughly 630 donors and added high-resolution HLA genotyping to study TCR occurrence patterns. The later analysis used no new phenotypic data to find candidate immune exposures, relying instead on TCR beta sequences and their occurrence across donors. To decide whether each TCR beta V gene segment behaved as functional or pseudogenic, an earlier analysis of 587 of the donors relied on high-throughput TCR beta sequencing. Donor age, sex, ethnicity and CMV serostatus were compiled together with the repertoire data. Genome-wide SNP genotypes for about 60% of the roughly 670 donors were used in a later genetic analysis, which treated that subset as a discovery cohort. All discovery cohort repertoires had been generated on a single sequencing platform. HLA typing covered class I and class II loci at four-digit resolution. Typing coverage varied by locus: about 620-630 donors for A, B, C, DRB1 and DQB1; around 560 for DQA1; about 600 for DPA1; 450 to 480 for DPB1. Four to six DR-DQ haplotypes were handled as single units for association and clustering, since linkage in the cohort was strong. Among roughly 400 genotyped donors of the cohort, an average of approximately 200,000 unique TCR beta nucleotide sequences was sequenced per donor, of which roughly 17% were non-productive. On the study overall, not on this receptor specifically: In vitro tests confirmed that three of the cytomegalovirus-associated TCR beta chains recognize cytomegalovirus antigens. According to a later genetic analysis, donors in an Asian-associated ancestry cluster had fewer N-insertions in productive TCRs than the approximately 690-donor mean. Most TCR sequences were seen in very few donors, while some public TCRs were found in many individuals. A cluster of highly shared sequence variants was judged likely to be a technical artifact of the sequencing pipeline. Presence/absence analyses assumed roughly uniform sequencing depth across donors, an assumption that may not hold. According to a later analysis, TCR association rates differed among HLA loci, with DRB1 alleles showing the most associated TCRs and HLA-C alleles showing the fewest. CMV serostatus was the only immune exposure information available for the cohort. A further reported finding was that TCR beta sequences accurately predicted the HLA-A and HLA-B alleles for most subjects in the first cohort. Compared with equally common non-associated chains, HLA-associated TCR beta chains in a later analysis were more clonally expanded and had lower generation probabilities. In a later analysis, several top co-occurrence clusters were reported to appear linked to parvovirus B19, influenza, CMV and Epstein-Barr virus. Linkage disequilibrium might explain the correlated functional status among segregating V segments, but an unknown experimental factor could not be excluded. V-gene and J-gene trimming of TCR beta chains was associated with a missense DCLRE1C variant in a later genetic analysis, and the association was replicated in an independent cohort. In the study, about 150 TCR beta chains were listed as associated with cytomegalovirus. In a later analysis, most CMV-associated TCR beta chains were found to appear HLA-restricted, with HLA associations seemingly driven largely by CMV exposure. The authors suggested that the approach could potentially be generalized to other disease states and immunological phenotypes. HLA typing was unavailable for some donors at each locus, so association tests used only the typed subset. Strong co-occurrence of HLA alleles, especially DR and DQ, made assigning TCR associations to individual alleles difficult. Because counts were too low, fewer than 20 rarely observed V segments, including chromosome 9 orphons, were excluded from the earlier analysis of 587 of the donors. In an earlier analysis of over 550 of the donors, most TCR beta V segments were observed in productive rearrangements about 87% or about 30% of the time, broadly matching IMGT annotations. At a false discovery rate of 0.05, a later analysis linked under 20,000 TCR beta sequences to specific HLA alleles. The cohort was sequenced for TCR beta chains only, and without alpha or paired-chain data the features that could be detected were limited. The classifier was reported to diagnose cytomegalovirus status with high specificity and sensitivity in both the original and validation cohorts.

The cohort comprised 666 healthy bone marrow donors. At the time of sampling, every cohort member was nominally healthy, though immune exposures that went unrecorded were likely present. The donor tested CMV seropositive and was one of the 289 seropositive cohort members. Every donor gave a peripheral blood sample, and the peripheral blood mononuclear cells from that sample were used for TCR beta sequencing. The Qiagen DNeasy Blood Extraction Kit was used to extract genomic DNA from the blood cell samples. What was sequenced was PBMCs. The sequence was collected from a male donor in good health and CMV-seropositive.

The DNA sequence follows: TGTGCCATCAGTGTGGAGGGTCAAGAGACCCAGTACTTC. Protein translation: CAISVEGQETQYF. The rearrangement joined TRBV10-3 to TRBJ2-5; TRBD2 is a weak D gene call, 6 bases matching. V is cut by 4 bases and J by 2 bases, and the space between the germline ends is 8 bases. The germline V gene specifies ENHRY as CDR1 and SYGVKD as CDR2. CDR3 length: 13 amino acids, cysteine to phenylalanine. The entry retains the CDR3 DNA only, 39 bases that are in frame from base 1.